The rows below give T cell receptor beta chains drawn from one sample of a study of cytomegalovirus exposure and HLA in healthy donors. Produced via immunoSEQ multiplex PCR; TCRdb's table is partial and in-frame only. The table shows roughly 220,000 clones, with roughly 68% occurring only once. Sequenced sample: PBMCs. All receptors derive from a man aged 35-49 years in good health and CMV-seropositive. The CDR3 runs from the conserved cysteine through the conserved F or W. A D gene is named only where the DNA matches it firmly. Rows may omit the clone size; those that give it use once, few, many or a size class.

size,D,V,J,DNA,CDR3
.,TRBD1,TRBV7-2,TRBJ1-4,TGTGCCAGCAGCCCCCAGACCGGGACAGGGAGCGAAAAACTGTTTTTT,CASSPQTGTGSEKLFF
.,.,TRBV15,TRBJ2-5,TGTGCCACCAGCCCGGTATGGTCACAAGAGACCCAGTACTTC,CATSPVWSQETQYF
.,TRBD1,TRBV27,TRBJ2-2,TGTGCCAGCAGTCCGCGACAGGGTTCGGGTGAGCTGTTTTTT,CASSPRQGSGELFF
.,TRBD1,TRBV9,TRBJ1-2,TGTGCCAGCAGCGTAGGAGTCACAGGGGGTGGCTACACCTTC,CASSVGVTGGGYTF
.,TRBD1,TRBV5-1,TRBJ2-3,TGCGCCAGCAGCTCGGGACAGGGGTTGACAGATACGCAGTATTTT,CASSSGQGLTDTQYF
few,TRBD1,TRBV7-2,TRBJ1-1,TGTGCCAGCAGACAACCCTACAGGGGTAACACTGAAGCTTTCTTT,CASRQPYRGNTEAFF
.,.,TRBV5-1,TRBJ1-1,TGCGCCAGCAGCTTGGCTCCGGTGAACACTGAAGCTTTCTTT,CASSLAPVNTEAFF
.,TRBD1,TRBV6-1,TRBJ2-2,TGTGCCATCGGGACAGGGGGCGCCGGCACCGGGGAGCTGTTTTTT,CAIGTGGAGTGELFF
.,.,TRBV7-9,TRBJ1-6,TGTGCCAGCAGCTTACAGGAGGGCTCACCCCTCCACTTT,CASSLQEGSPLHF
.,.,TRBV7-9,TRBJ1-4,TGTGCCAGCAGCTCCTACCGGCTAACTGCGGCTAATGAAAAACTGTTTTTT,CASSSYRLTAANEKLFF
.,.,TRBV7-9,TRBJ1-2,TGTGCCAGCAGCTCTTTGGACAGACCCTATGGCTACACCTTC,CASSSLDRPYGYTF
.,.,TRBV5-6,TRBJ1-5,TGTGCCAGCAGTCTCTCAGGGATTCAGCCCCAGCATTTT,CASSLSGIQPQHF
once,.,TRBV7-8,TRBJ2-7,TGTGCCAGCAGAACAGGGACCGAGCAGTACTTC,CASRTGTEQYF
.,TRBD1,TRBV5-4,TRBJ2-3,TGTGCCAGCAGCCCAACCCGACAGGGGCCTGCAGATACGCAGTATTTT,CASSPTRQGPADTQYF
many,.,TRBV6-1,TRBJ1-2,TGTGCCAGCAGTGAAAATAAAGGGACATCTATTACCTTC,CASSENKGTSITF
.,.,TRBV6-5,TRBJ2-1,TGTGCCAGTGGATCAGGACGGGAATACAATGAGCAGTTCTTC,CASGSGREYNEQFF
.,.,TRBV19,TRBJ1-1,TGTGCCAGTAGTATGCCGGGGAACACTGAAGCTTTCTTT,CASSMPGNTEAFF
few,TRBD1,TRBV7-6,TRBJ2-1,TGTGCCAGCAGCCAGGGGGCTAATAACGGCCAGTTCTTC,CASSQGANNGQFF
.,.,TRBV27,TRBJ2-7,TGTGCCAGCAGTTTTGGTCCAGGGGGGCCCTACGAGCAGTACTTC,CASSFGPGGPYEQYF
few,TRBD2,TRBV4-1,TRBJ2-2,TGCGCCAGCAGCCGGACTAGCGGGACCGGGGAGCTGTTTTTT,CASSRTSGTGELFF
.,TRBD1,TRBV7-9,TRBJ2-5,TGTGCCAGCAGCTTCACAGGGGTCGGGGAGACCCAGTACTTC,CASSFTGVGETQYF
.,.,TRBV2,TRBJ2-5,TGTGCCAGCAGGCCCACCAGCGGGCAAAACCAAGAGACCCAGTACTTC,CASRPTSGQNQETQYF
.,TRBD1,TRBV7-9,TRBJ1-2,TGTGCCAGCAGCTTCGGGACAGGAAACCTCCACTATGGCTACACCTTC,CASSFGTGNLHYGYTF
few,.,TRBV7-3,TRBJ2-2,TGTGCCAGCAGCTTAAATCCCGGGTTCACCGGGGAGCTGTTTTTT,CASSLNPGFTGELFF
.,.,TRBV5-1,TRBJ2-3,TGCGCCAGCAGCCTCCGTTATGATACGCAGTATTTT,CASSLRYDTQYF
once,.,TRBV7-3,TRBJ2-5,TGTGCCAGCAGCCTGGGAGGCCAAGAGACCCAGTACTTC,CASSLGGQETQYF
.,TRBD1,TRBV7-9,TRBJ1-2,TGTGCCAGCAGCTCAGTAACCGGGACAGGGGTGTATGGCTACACCTTC,CASSSVTGTGVYGYTF
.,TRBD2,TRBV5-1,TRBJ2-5,TGCGCCAGCAGCCGGTCCGGGGGGGCCCTCCAAGAGACCCAGTACTTC,CASSRSGGALQETQYF
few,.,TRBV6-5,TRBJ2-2,TGTGCCAGCTATCTCGGGGGAGACGGGGAGCTGTTTTTT,CASYLGGDGELFF
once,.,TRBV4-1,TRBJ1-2,TGCGCCAGCAGCCAAGATTGGGGCATCGGCTACACCTTC,CASSQDWGIGYTF
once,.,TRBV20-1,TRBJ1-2,TGCAGTGTCCCTCAGGATGGCTACACCTTC,CSVPQDGYTF
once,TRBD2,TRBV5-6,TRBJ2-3,TGTGCCAGCAGCTCCCCGACTAGCGGGAGCACAGATACGCAGTATTTT,CASSSPTSGSTDTQYF
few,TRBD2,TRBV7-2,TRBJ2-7,TGTGCCAGCAGCCTCAGACTAGCGGGGAGTTACGAGCAGTACTTC,CASSLRLAGSYEQYF
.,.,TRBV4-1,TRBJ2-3,TGCGCCAGCAGCCAAGATTCCGGGACTAGGGGGCCAGATACGCAGTATTTT,CASSQDSGTRGPDTQYF
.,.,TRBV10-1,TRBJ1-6,TGCGCCAGCAGTATGGACAGCTCCTATAATTCACCCCTCCACTTT,CASSMDSSYNSPLHF
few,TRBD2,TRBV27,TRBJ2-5,TGTGCCAGCAGTTCCCCTTCGACTAGCGGTCCCCAAGAGACCCAGTACTTC,CASSSPSTSGPQETQYF
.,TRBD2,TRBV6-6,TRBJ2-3,TGTGCCAGCACCGATACGGGAGGGGCCTACACAGATACGCAGTATTTT,CASTDTGGAYTDTQYF
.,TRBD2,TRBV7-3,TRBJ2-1,TGTGCCAGCAGCCCCGGGACTAGCGGGATTAATGAGCAGTTCTTC,CASSPGTSGINEQFF
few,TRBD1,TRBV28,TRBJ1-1,TGTGCCAGCAGGCTCGGCGGGACAGGGGGCACTGAAGCTTTCTTT,CASRLGGTGGTEAFF
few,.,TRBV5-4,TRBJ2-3,TGTGCCAGCAGCTTAAGAGTCACAGATACGCAGTATTTT,CASSLRVTDTQYF
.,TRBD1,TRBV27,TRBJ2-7,TGTGCCAGCAGTTTGGGACAGGGGGCAGGCGAGCAGTACTTC,CASSLGQGAGEQYF
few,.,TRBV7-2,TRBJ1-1,TGTGCCAGCAGCTTAGGGGGAGGGGTAGAGGGTCTGGACACTGAAGCTTTCTTT,CASSLGGGVEGLDTEAFF
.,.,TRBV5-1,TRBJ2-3,TGCGCCAGCAGCCCACTACTTAGCACAGATACGCAGTATTTT,CASSPLLSTDTQYF
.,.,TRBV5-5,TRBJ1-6,TGTGCCAGCAGCTTCGCGGGGCAAGGTTCACCCCTCCACTTT,CASSFAGQGSPLHF
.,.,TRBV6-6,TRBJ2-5,TGTGCCAGCAAGGGGGACCAAGAGACCCAGTACTTC,CASKGDQETQYF
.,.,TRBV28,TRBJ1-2,TGTGCCAGCAGTCGCAACGACAGCCCGAGCTATGGCTACACCTTC,CASSRNDSPSYGYTF
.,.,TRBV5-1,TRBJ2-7,TGCGCCAGCAGCTTGGATACAGCCCGCTACGAGCAGTACTTC,CASSLDTARYEQYF
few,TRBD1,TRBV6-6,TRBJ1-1,TGTGCCAGCAGTATACAGGGGGCCACTGAAGCTTTCTTT,CASSIQGATEAFF
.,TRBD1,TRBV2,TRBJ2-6,TGTGCCAGCAGTCGGGACAGGTCCTTAGGAGGGGCCAACGTCCTGACTTTC,CASSRDRSLGGANVLTF
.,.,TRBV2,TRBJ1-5,TGTGCCAGCAGTGGGAGGGACGGTATAAATCAGCCCCAGCATTTT,CASSGRDGINQPQHF